The present entry profiles one T cell receptor beta chain with its context. Its matching antigen is unknown. Per the authors' pipeline: Out-of-frame sequences were removed, leaving 2,204,828 distinct TCRbeta sequences. This table comes from immunoSEQ multiplex PCR, and its TCRdb copy is limited to in-frame clones, with some not included. Clone size and V and J calls were adopted from that table, with D and trimming inferred from the DNA. The table lists around 60,000 clones, around 77% of them singletons, with 0.88% in the top ten. The data derive from a study of memory CD4+ T cells and cytomegalovirus serostatus. V was pared by 3 bases and J by 6 bases, with 18 bases between. The CDR3 covers 16 residues. Germline-derived CDR1 and CDR2 are KGHSH and LQKENI. Single viable CD3+CD4+CD8-CD45RO+ cells were sorted as the memory CD4+ T cells. After thawing, CD4+ T cells were positively selected. Study results and limitations: Each of approximately 70 CMV-associated TCRbeta sequences occurred in one to five individuals. Median bootstrapped AUC for CMV status was just under 0.97 originally, about 0.9 US-trained.

The rearrangement joins TRBV18 to TRBJ1-5; D perhaps matches TRBD1 (5 bases). The receptor was derived from an adult in good health and CMV-seronegative. The sequenced material came from memory CD4+ T cells from blood. The CDR3: CASSPYDSSGGQPQHF. The CDR3, as DNA: TGTGCCAGCTCACCTTACGACAGCTCCGGAGGTCAGCCCCAGCATTTT.